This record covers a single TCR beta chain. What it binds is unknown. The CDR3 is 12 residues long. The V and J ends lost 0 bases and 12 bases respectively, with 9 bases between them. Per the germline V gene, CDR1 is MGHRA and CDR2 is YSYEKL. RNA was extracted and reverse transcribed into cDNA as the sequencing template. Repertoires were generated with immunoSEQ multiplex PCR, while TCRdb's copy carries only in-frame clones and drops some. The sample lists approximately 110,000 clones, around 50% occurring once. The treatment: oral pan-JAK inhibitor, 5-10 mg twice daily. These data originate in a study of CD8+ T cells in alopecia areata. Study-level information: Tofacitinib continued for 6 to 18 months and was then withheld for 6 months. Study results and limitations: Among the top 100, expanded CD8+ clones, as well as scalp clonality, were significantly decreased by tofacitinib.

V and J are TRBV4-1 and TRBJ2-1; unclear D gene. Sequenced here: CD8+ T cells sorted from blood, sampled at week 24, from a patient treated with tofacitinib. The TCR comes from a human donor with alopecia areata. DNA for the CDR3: TGCGCCAGCAGCCAAGAGGGGATAGGGCAGTTCTTC. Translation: CASSQEGIGQFF.